The 29 T cell receptor beta chains below come from one sample, sequenced in a study of blood T cell repertoires in COVID-19. The data were produced by immunoSEQ multiplex PCR, yet TCRdb's version contains in-frame clones alone and is incomplete. The sample lists around 38,000 clones, approximately 90% occurring once. The sequencing sample was made of peripheral blood. Receptor source: a man in his fifties or sixties with COVID-19, enrolled during active disease.

This chain uses TRBV5-1 with TRBJ2-3, with D possibly matching TRBD2 (6 bases). V lost 0 bases and J lost 0, with 11 bases in between. The CDR3 has 16 amino acids. CDR1 and CDR2 from the germline V gene are SGHRS and YFSETQ. CDR3 in amino acids: CASSLEGGTSTDTQYF. CDR3 nucleotide sequence: TGCGCCAGCAGCTTGGAGGGCGGGACTAGCACAGATACGCAGTATTTT.

The rearrangement joins TRBV2 to TRBJ2-2; 7 bases map to TRBD2. The CDR3 contains 16 residues. Germline CDR1 is SNHLY and CDR2 is FYNNEI. V gave up 2 bases and J gave up 1 base; unmatched junction bases: 4. The CDR3 region is CASSERSSGNTGELFF. CDR3 coding DNA: TGTGCCAGCAGTGAAAGGTCTAGCGGGAACACCGGGGAGCTGTTTTTT.

The chain couples TRBV12-3 or TRBV12-4 to TRBJ1-2; D unresolved. This CDR3 region has 12 residues. Trimming pared 5 bases from V and 4 bases from J, leaving 8 bases between. The chain's CDR3 is CASSPMAYGYTF. Written as DNA, the CDR3 is TGTGCCAGCAGTCCGATGGCCTATGGCTACACCTTC.

Notes on this clone: At one end, the junction sequence differs from germline, possibly due to a read error. The chain carries TRBV6-5 and TRBJ2-7, with 7 nucleotides matching TRBD2. CDR1 and CDR2 (germline): MNHEY, SVGAGI. The length of the CDR3 is 13 residues. The CDR3 region is CASSNSGGGEQYF. CDR3 sequence (DNA): TGTGCCAGCAGTAACTCGGGGGGTGGCGAGCAGTACTTC.

This clone was observed a few times. The chain has TRBV7-2 and TRBJ1-5; 7 bases are a match to TRBD1. Germline CDR1 reads SGHTA; CDR2 reads FQGNSA. Unmatched junction bases numbered 6, after V lost 3 bases and J lost 4 bases. This CDR3 comprises 15 residues. CDR3 amino acids: CASSFQGDRNQPQHF. The CDR3, as DNA: TGTGCCAGCAGCTTTCAGGGGGACCGGAATCAGCCCCAGCATTTT.

The CDR3 protein is CASSPGQAPYEQYF. Written as DNA, the CDR3 is TGTGCCAGCAGTCCAGGACAGGCCCCCTACGAGCAGTACTTC. This chain connects TRBV6-2 or TRBV6-3 to TRBJ2-7, with 7 bases that match TRBD1. This CDR3 comprises 14 residues. Germline V gives CDR1 MNHEY, CDR2 SVGEGT. With 5 bases clipped from V and 2 bases from J, the junction kept 6 bases outside the gene matches.

This clone was recorded once. J is TRBJ2-1 and V is TRBV7-8; perhaps TRBD2 as D (5 bases). CDR3 length equals 13 residues. Between the trimmed V and J ends, which lost 0 bases and 7 bases, there was a span of 7 bases. Germline V gene sequence: CDR1 SGHVS, CDR2 FQNEAQ. The CDR3 region is CASSLAWENEQFF. The CDR3, as DNA: TGTGCCAGCAGCTTAGCGTGGGAGAATGAGCAGTTCTTC.

V and J are TRBV7-9 and TRBJ1-4; D might be TRBD1 (6 bases). The V gene lost 5 bases and the J gene lost 7 bases, with 17 bases spanning the gap. The germline CDR1 and CDR2 sequences are SEHNR and FQNEAQ (reference sequence). The CDR3 is 15 amino acids. The CDR3 sequence: CASSRFTGRREKLFF. The CDR3, as DNA: TGTGCCAGCAGCCGATTCACAGGGCGCCGTGAAAAACTGTTTTTT.

The chain combines TRBV18 with TRBJ1-1, with 9 bases identical to TRBD1. Germline CDR1 is KGHSH and CDR2 is LQKENI. The CDR3 has 15 residues. Unmatched junction bases numbered 6, after V lost 0 bases and J lost 7 bases. CDR3 amino acids: CASSPPMGQGVEAFF. The CDR3 DNA reads TGTGCCAGCTCACCACCGATGGGACAGGGTGTTGAAGCTTTCTTT.

The chain uses TRBV11-2 and TRBJ1-2; 7 bases fit TRBD1. CDR3 size: 15 residues. After removal of 5 bases from V and 9 bases from J, the junction contained 15 bases not matched to a gene. CDR1 SGHAT and CDR2 FQNNGV come from the germline V gene. The CDR3: CASSHGRTGSRSYTF. Written as DNA, the CDR3 is TGTGCCAGCAGCCACGGCCGGACAGGTAGTAGGAGCTACACCTTC.

The chain uses TRBV4-1 and TRBJ1-5, with 8 nucleotides matching TRBD1. This CDR3 spans 17 amino acids. V was pared by 2 bases and J by 1 base, with 7 bases of the junction left unmatched. Per germline, CDR1 MGHRA and CDR2 YSYEKL. The CDR3 sequence: CASSQPTGGKSNQPQHF. In nucleotides, the CDR3 is TGCGCCAGCAGCCAACCCACAGGGGGTAAGAGCAATCAGCCCCAGCATTTT.

This clone appeared a few times. The genes are TRBV29-1 and TRBJ1-2, with 9 bases matching TRBD1. Trimming removed 3 bases from V and 4 bases from J; junction bases left unmatched: 3. This CDR3 contains 13 residues. Germline V gene lookup returns CDR1 SQVTM and CDR2 ANQGSEA. The CDR3 region has the DNA TGCAGCGTTGAGACAGGGGGGAGCTATGGCTACACCTTC. Residues: CSVETGGSYGYTF.

The chain has TRBV3-1 (or the pseudogene TRBV3-2) and TRBJ1-6; D remains ambiguous. The CDR3 totals 15 residues. Trimming shortened V by 4 bases and J by 0 bases, and 7 bases separated the two germline ends. From germline, CDR1 is LGHDT and CDR2 YNNKEL (reference sequence). CDR3 in DNA: TGTGCCAGCAGCCGGCAGGACTCCTATAATTCACCCCTCCACTTT. Protein sequence: CASSRQDSYNSPLHF.

The chain is built from TRBV5-1 and TRBJ1-6; perhaps TRBD1 as D (6 bases). CDR3 length: 14 residues. Germline V lookup: CDR1 SGHRS, CDR2 YFSETQ. The ends were cut back, 4 bases at V and 7 bases at J, with 12 bases in the middle. The CDR3 region has the DNA TGCGCCAGCAGCCAAGGGACAACAAATTCACCCCTCCACTTT. Amino acids: CASSQGTTNSPLHF.

The rearrangement joins TRBV5-6 to TRBJ1-5; possible D gene TRBD1, 5 bases. The CDR3 contains 14 residues. V lost 0 bases, J lost 10 bases, and 14 bases lay in between. Looked up from germline, CDR1 is SGHDT and CDR2 is YYEEEE. DNA for the CDR3: TGTGCCAGCAGCTTGGGGGCAGGGTCGACCCCCCAGCATTTT. It codes for CASSLGAGSTPQHF.

The rearrangement uses TRBV20-1 and TRBJ2-7; D perhaps matches TRBD2 (6 bases). Germline CDR1 reads DFQATT; CDR2 reads SNEGSKA (reference sequence). This CDR3 spans 13 amino acids. Trimming shortened V by 3 bases and J by 2 bases, and 11 bases separated the two germline ends. The CDR3 DNA sequence: TGCAGTGCTAGTCATAGCGGTCCCTACGAGCAGTACTTC. It specifies CSASHSGPYEQYF.

The gene calls are TRBV28 and TRBJ1-3; TRBD1 agrees at 7 bases. Trimming removed 5 bases from V and 12 bases from J; junction bases left unmatched: 7. The CDR3 spans 12 residues. Germline CDR1 and CDR2: MDHEN and SYDVKM. CDR3 in DNA: TGTGCCAGCAGTCTCCAGGGGGTTGGCATATATTTT. This translates into CASSLQGVGIYF.

This CDR3 reads CASSEPPGGAPNSPLHF. CDR3 coding DNA: TGTGCCAGCAGTGAACCCCCGGGGGGAGCCCCAAATTCACCCCTCCACTTT. V gene TRBV2 combines with J gene TRBJ1-6, with D perhaps TRBD1 (5 bases). Trimming took 2 bases from V and 7 from J, leaving 18 bases between them. The germline V gene encodes CDR1 SNHLY and CDR2 FYNNEI. This CDR3 region has 17 residues.

This sequence joins TRBV7-2 and TRBJ1-1; 7 nucleotides align to TRBD1. This CDR3 region has 14 residues. The germline V gene has CDR1 SGHTA and CDR2 FQGNSA. V shed 8 bases and J 4 bases; nucleotides not matched to a gene: 10. The CDR3 protein is CASLSRQGSTEAFF. CDR3 bases: TGTGCCAGCCTCTCCCGACAGGGATCCACTGAAGCTTTCTTT.

The gene calls are TRBV19 and TRBJ2-3; D perhaps matches TRBD1 (5 bases). V was shortened by 5 bases and J by 4 bases, with 13 bases between the two germline ends. This CDR3 has 14 amino acids. Per the germline V gene, CDR1 is LNHDA and CDR2 is SQIVND (reference sequence). The CDR3 DNA is TGTGCCAGTAGTCACCTTCAGGGTGCAGATACGCAGTATTTT. This codes for CASSHLQGADTQYF.

This chain uses TRBV23-1 with TRBJ2-4; D is unclear. TRBV23-1 is an ORF for which the function is uncertain. CDR3 length: 16 residues. Trimming removed 4 bases at V and 7 bases at J, with 20 bases between. This CDR3 is CASSLLVLKEPNIQYF. CDR3 DNA: TGCGCCAGCAGTCTTCTTGTCCTTAAGGAGCCTAACATTCAGTACTTC.

The chain is built from TRBV5-1 and TRBJ2-1, with TRBD2 matching over 14 bases. The junction had 6 bases not matched to a gene; V was cut back by 3 bases and J by 7 bases. CDR3 size: 16 residues. The germline V gene encodes CDR1 SGHRS and CDR2 YFSETQ. The CDR3 reads CASSWGTSGSGNEQFF. CDR3 nucleotide sequence: TGCGCCAGCAGCTGGGGGACTAGCGGGAGTGGGAATGAGCAGTTCTTC.

The chain links TRBV5-1 to TRBJ2-5; the match to TRBD2 covers 11 bases. The junction had 10 bases not matched to a gene; V was cut back by 4 bases and J by 5 bases. Per germline, CDR1 SGHRS and CDR2 YFSETQ. This CDR3 comprises 16 residues. Written as DNA, the CDR3 is TGCGCCAGCAGCGGTACTAGCGGGAGAATTGGGGAGACCCAGTACTTC. Translated, it gives CASSGTSGRIGETQYF.

This chain connects TRBV5-6 to TRBJ1-5; 11 nucleotides agree with TRBD1. Germline CDR1 and CDR2: SGHDT and YYEEEE. This CDR3 comprises 15 residues. The trim removed 0 bases at V and 7 bases at J, leaving 3 bases unmatched. The CDR3 nucleotides are TGTGCCAGCAGCTTGGGGGACAGGGGGAACCAGCCCCAGCATTTT. It is translated as CASSLGDRGNQPQHF.

V and J are TRBV11-2 and TRBJ2-7, with unresolved D. The length of the CDR3 is 14 residues. Germline V gene data show CDR1 as SGHAT and CDR2 as FQNNGV. V lost 1 base and J lost 2, with 9 bases in between. The CDR3: CASSLVRSTYEQYF. In DNA, the CDR3 is TGTGCCAGCAGCTTAGTGAGGTCAACCTACGAGCAGTACTTC.

The chain uses TRBV7-9 and TRBJ2-3; TRBD2 matches at 14 bases. Per the germline V gene, CDR1 is SEHNR and CDR2 is FQNEAQ (reference sequence). The ends lost 5 bases at V and 2 bases at J; junction bases unmatched: 6. The CDR3 runs 17 residues. The CDR3 DNA reads TGTGCCAGCAGCCATCCGGGACTAGCGGGGGACACAGATACGCAGTATTTT. Translating it yields CASSHPGLAGDTDTQYF.

The chain joins TRBV28 to TRBJ1-5, with 7 bases matching TRBD1. The CDR3 is 16 residues long. V dropped 5 bases and J dropped 0; count of bases not matched to a gene: 7. CDR1 MDHEN and CDR2 SYDVKM come from the germline V gene. CDR3 in DNA: TGTGCCAGCAGTCCGGGGGACAGCTATAGCAATCAGCCCCAGCATTTT. Encoded protein: CASSPGDSYSNQPQHF. The entire variable domain, with the rest obtained from reference TRBV28 and TRBJ1-5, is as follows: DVKVTQSSRYLVKRTGEKVFLECVQDMDHENMFWYRQDPGLGLRLIYFSYDVKMKEKGDIPEGYSVSREKKERFSLILESASTNQTSMYLCASSPGDSYSNQPQHFGDGTRLSIL.

The chain is built from TRBV4-1 and TRBJ1-2, with 10 bases matching TRBD1. The CDR3 is 15 residues long. J gave up 4 bases and V 7 bases, and 9 bases lay outside the gene matches. Germline CDR1 and CDR2: MGHRA and YSYEKL. The CDR3 loop is CASNHRDRGGYGYTF. DNA of the CDR3: TGCGCCAGCAACCATCGGGACAGGGGTGGCTATGGCTACACCTTC.

The chain has TRBV6-5 and TRBJ1-2; 12 nucleotides match TRBD1. Germline V gene lookup returns CDR1 MNHEY and CDR2 SVGAGI. V shed 5 bases, J shed 2 bases, and the junction held 3 bases outside the gene matches. The CDR3 consists of 15 residues. CDR3 sequence (DNA): TGTGCCAGCAGTACGGGACAGGGGGCGAACTATGGCTACACCTTC. This encodes CASSTGQGANYGYTF.